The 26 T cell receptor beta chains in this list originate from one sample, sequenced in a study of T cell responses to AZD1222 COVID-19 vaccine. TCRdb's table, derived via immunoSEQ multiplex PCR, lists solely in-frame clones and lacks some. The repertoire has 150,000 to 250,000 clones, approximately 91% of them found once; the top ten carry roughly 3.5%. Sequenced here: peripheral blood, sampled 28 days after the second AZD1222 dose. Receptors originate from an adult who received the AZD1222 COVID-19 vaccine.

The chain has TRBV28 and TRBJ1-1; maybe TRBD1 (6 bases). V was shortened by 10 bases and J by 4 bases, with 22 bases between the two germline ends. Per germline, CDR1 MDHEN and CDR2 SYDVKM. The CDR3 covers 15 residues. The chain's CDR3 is CATHRPEGGSTEAFF. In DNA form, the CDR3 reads TGTGCCACCCATAGGCCCGAGGGGGGAAGCACTGAAGCTTTCTTT.

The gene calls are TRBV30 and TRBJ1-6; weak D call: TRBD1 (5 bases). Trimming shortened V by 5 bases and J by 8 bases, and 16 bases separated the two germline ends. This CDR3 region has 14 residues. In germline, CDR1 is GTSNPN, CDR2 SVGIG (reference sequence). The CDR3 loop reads CAWGPFWGDSPLHF. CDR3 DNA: TGTGCCTGGGGGCCCTTTTGGGGGGATTCACCCCTCCACTTT.

The CDR3: CAWSSGAYEQYF. The CDR3 bases are TGTGCCTGGAGTAGTGGGGCCTACGAGCAGTACTTC. V usage is TRBV30 and J usage is TRBJ2-7; D is ambiguous. Trimming took off 2 bases at V and 2 bases at J, with 7 bases between the two ends. The CDR3 contains 12 residues. From germline, CDR1 is GTSNPN and CDR2 SVGIG (reference sequence).

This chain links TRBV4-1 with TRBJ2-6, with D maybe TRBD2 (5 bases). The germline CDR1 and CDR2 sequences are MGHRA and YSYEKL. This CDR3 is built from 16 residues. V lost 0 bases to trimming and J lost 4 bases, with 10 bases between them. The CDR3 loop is CASSQDRTSGANVLTF. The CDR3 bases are TGCGCCAGCAGCCAAGATAGGACTTCCGGGGCCAACGTCCTGACTTTC.

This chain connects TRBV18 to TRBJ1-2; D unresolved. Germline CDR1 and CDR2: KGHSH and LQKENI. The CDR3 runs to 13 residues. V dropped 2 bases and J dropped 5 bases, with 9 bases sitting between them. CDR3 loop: CASSPAESYGYTF. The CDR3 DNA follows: TGTGCCAGCTCACCAGCAGAGTCATATGGCTACACCTTC. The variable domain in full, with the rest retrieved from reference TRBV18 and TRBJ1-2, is NAGVMQNPRHLVRRRGQEARLRCSPMKGHSHVYWYRQLPEEGLKFMVYLQKENIIDESGMPKERFSAEFPKEGPSILRIQQVVRGDSAAYFCASSPAESYGYTFGSGTRLTVV.

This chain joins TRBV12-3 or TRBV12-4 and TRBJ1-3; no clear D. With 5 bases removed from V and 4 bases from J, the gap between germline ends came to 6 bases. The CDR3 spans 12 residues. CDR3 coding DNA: TGTGCCAGCAGTGGCTACGGAAACACCATATATTTT. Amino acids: CASSGYGNTIYF.

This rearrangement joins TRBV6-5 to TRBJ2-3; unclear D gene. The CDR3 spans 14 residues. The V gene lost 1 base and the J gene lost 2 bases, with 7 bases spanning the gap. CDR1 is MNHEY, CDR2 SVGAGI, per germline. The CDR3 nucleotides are TGTGCCAGCAGTTACTGGACGGACACAGATACGCAGTATTTT. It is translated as CASSYWTDTDTQYF.

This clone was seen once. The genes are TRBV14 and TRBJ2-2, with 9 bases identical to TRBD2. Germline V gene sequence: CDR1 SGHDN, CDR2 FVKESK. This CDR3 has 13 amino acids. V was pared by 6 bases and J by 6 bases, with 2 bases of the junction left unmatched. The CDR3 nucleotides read TGTGCCAGCAGAGTAGCGGGAGCCGGGGAGCTGTTTTTT. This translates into CASRVAGAGELFF. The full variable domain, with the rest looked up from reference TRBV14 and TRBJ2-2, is EAGVTQFPSHSVIEKGQTVTLRCDPISGHDNLYWYRRVMGKEIKFLLHFVKESKQDESGMPNNRFLAERTGGTYSTLKVQPAELEDSGVYFCASRVAGAGELFFGEGSRLTVL.

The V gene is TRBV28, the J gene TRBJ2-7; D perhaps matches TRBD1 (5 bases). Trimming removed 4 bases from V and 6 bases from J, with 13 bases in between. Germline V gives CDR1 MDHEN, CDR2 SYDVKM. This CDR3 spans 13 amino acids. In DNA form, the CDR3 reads TGTGCCAGCAGTTCCCAGGGTGTCAGCGAGCAGTACTTC. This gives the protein CASSSQGVSEQYF.

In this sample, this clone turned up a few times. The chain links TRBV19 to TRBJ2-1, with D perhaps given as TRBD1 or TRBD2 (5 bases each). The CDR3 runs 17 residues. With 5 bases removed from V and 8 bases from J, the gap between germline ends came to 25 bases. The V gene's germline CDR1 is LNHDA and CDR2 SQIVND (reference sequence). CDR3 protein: CASSSVGAGPASDEQFF. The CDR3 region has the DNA TGTGCCAGTAGTTCCGTTGGGGCGGGCCCCGCGAGCGATGAGCAGTTCTTC.

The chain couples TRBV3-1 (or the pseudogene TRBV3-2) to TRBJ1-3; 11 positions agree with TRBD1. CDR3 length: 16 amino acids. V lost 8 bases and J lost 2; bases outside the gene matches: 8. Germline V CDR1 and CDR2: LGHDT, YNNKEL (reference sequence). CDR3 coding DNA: TGTGCCAGCGAGGACAGGGGGCGATTGACTGGAAACACCATATATTTT. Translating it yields CASEDRGRLTGNTIYF.

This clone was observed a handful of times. CDR3 coding DNA: TGTGCCAGCAGCACTTACAAGAATGAGCAGTTCTTC. This sequence encodes CASSTYKNEQFF. This chain uses TRBV9 with TRBJ2-1; D gene uncertain. Germline-derived CDR1 and CDR2 are SGDLS and YYNGEE. The V and J ends lost 4 bases and 7 bases respectively, with 9 bases between them. The CDR3 extends over 12 amino acids.

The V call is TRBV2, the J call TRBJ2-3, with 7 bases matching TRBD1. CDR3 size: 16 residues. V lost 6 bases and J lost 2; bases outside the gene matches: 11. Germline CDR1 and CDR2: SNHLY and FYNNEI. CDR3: CASRSTTGSITDTQYF. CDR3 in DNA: TGTGCCAGCAGATCTACGACAGGGTCTATCACAGATACGCAGTATTTT.

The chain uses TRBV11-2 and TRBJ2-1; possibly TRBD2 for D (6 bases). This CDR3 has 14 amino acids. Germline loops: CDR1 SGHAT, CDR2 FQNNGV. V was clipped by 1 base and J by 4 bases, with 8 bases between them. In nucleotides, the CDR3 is TGTGCCAGCAGCTTAGGGGACTCGTACAATGAGCAGTTCTTC. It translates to CASSLGDSYNEQFF.

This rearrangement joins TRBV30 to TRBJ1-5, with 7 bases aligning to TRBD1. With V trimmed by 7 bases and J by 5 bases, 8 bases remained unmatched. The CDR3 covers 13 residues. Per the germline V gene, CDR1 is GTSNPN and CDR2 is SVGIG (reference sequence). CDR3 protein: CAFGTAQDQPQHF. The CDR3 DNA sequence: TGTGCCTTCGGGACAGCTCAGGATCAGCCCCAGCATTTT. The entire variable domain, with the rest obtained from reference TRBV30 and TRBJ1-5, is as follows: SQTIHQWPATLVQPVGSPLSLECTVEGTSNPNLYWYRQAAGRGLQLLFYSVGIGQISSEVPQNLSASRPQDRQFILSSKKLLLSDSGFYLCAFGTAQDQPQHFGDGTRLSIL.

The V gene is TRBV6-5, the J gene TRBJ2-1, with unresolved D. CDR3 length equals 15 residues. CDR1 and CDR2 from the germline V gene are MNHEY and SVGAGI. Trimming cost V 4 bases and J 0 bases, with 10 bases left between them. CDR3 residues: CASSFAVSSYNEQFF. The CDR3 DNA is TGTGCCAGCAGTTTTGCGGTTTCCTCCTACAATGAGCAGTTCTTC.

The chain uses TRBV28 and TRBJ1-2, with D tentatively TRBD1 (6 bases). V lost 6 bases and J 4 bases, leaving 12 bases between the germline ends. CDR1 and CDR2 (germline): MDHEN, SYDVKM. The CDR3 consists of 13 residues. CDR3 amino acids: CASSRQALYGYTF. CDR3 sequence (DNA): TGTGCCAGCAGCAGACAGGCCCTCTATGGCTACACCTTC.

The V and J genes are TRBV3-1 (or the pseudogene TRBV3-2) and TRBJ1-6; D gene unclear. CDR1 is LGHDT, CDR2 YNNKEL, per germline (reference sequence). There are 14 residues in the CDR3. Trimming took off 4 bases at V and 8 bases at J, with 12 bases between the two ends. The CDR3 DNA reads TGTGCCAGCAGCCCCCGCGGCATTGATTCACCCCTCCACTTT. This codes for CASSPRGIDSPLHF.

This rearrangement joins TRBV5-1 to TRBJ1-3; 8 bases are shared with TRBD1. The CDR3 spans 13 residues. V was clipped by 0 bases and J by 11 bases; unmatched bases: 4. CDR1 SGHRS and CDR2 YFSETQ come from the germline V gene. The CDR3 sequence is CASSLGTGRSIYF. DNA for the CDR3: TGCGCCAGCAGCTTGGGGACAGGGAGATCCATATATTTT.

CDR3 in DNA: TGTGCCAGAGGGAGGCTGAAAGAGACCCAGTACTTC. This gives the protein CARGRLKETQYF. V gene TRBV2 combines with J gene TRBJ2-5; D perhaps matches TRBD2 (6 bases). Trimming stripped 9 bases from V and 3 bases from J, with 11 bases between. CDR1 SNHLY and CDR2 FYNNEI come from the germline V gene. The CDR3 contains 12 residues.

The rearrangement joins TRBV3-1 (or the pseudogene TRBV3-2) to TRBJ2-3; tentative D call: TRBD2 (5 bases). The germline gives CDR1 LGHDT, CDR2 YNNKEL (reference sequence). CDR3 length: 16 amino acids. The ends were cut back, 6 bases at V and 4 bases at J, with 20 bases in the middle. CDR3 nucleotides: TGTGCCAGCAGATCAAGTGGGAAACTAGTCCCAGATACGCAGTATTTT. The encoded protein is CASRSSGKLVPDTQYF.

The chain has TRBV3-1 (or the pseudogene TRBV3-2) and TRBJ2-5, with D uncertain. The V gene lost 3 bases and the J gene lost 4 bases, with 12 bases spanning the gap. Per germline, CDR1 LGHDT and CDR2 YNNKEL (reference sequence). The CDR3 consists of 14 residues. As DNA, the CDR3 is TGTGCCAGCAGCCACTTGGAGTTTGCAGAGACCCAGTACTTC. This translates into CASSHLEFAETQYF.

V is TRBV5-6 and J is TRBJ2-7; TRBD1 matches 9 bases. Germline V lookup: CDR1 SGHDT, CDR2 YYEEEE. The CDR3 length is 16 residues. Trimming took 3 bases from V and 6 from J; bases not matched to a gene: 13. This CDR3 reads CASSSLSRDRVREQYF. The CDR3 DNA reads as TGTGCCAGCAGCTCATTGTCCCGGGACAGGGTTCGCGAGCAGTACTTC.

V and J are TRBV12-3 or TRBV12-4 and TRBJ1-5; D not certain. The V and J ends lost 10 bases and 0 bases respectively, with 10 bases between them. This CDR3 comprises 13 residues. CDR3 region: CATAWNSNQPQHF. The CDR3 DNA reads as TGTGCCACCGCGTGGAATAGCAATCAGCCCCAGCATTTT.

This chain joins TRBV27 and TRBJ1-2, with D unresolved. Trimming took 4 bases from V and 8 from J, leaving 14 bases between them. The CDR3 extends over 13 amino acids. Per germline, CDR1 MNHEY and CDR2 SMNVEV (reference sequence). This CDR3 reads CASSSLTREGYTF. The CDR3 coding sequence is TGTGCCAGCAGTTCCCTGACAAGGGAAGGCTACACCTTC.

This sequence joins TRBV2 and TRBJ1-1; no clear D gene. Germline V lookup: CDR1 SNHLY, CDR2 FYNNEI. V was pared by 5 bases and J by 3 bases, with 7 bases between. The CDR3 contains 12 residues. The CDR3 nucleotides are TGTGCCAGCAGTACGGGGTACACTGAAGCTTTCTTT. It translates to CASSTGYTEAFF.